This T cell receptor (beta chain) was captured by sequencing in a study of spatial heterogeneity in lung cancer. Study context: Across the raw uncorrected reads, a unique TCR and UMI combination was observed, on average, more than ten times. Study-wide findings and caveats: Compared with follow-up, resection was when ubiquitous expanded tumor TCRs appeared in blood more.

This clonotype was counted at least ten times. Its antigen is not known. Trimming took 3 bases from V and 0 from J, leaving 25 bases between them. This CDR3 spans 20 amino acids. CDR1 and CDR2 from the germline V gene are MDHEN and SYDVKM. TCR cDNA molecules were tagged individually, and each one carried a unique molecular identifier. TCRdb re-called the 5' RACE reads through MiXCR, storing one row per CDR3 protein. The repertoire holds approximately 49,000 distinct CDR3 sequences, with roughly 5.7% as singletons. Time point given: sample taken at primary tumor resection. From tumor, nontumor lung or frozen PBMC, whole RNA was taken unsorted for sequencing. Samples were obtained from some 70 donors, all untreated early-stage non-small cell lung cancer patients.

The starting material was PBMCs, obtained at surgery. V gene TRBV28 combines with J gene TRBJ2-3; the D gene is possibly TRBD2 (6 bases). The sequence came from a male donor with early-stage non-small cell lung cancer. This CDR3 is CASSFPRAGRGATSTDTQYF. Written as DNA, the CDR3 is TGTGCCAGCAGTTTCCCCCGGGCGGGGAGAGGGGCAACTAGCACAGATACGCAGTATTTT.